The clone carrying this T cell receptor (beta chain) occurred a few times. In the authors' methods: Amplification from reference gene primers served as the basis for estimated nucleated cell counts. Produced via immunoSEQ multiplex PCR; TCRdb's table is partial and in-frame only. V and J calls and clone size are as listed in that table; D and trimming were resolved from the DNA. The data hold 110,000 or so clones, with less than 85% observed a single time. The data were taken from a study of blood T cell repertoires in COVID-19. Study as a whole: The United States, Italy and Spain were the sources of the acute and convalescent COVID-19 samples. Sample material is recorded as cDNA or gDNA derived from T cells, B-cell-depleted T cells, or PBMCs.

V lost 5 bases to trimming and J lost 1 base, with 6 bases between them. Germline V gives CDR1 MNHEY, CDR2 SVGAGI. CDR3 length equals 13 residues. The sample consisted of peripheral blood. V gene TRBV6-5 combines with J gene TRBJ1-5; D not resolved. The sequence was collected from a woman aged 40-49 years with acute or convalescent COVID-19. The CDR3, as DNA: TGTGCCAGCAGTAGTGCGAGCAATCAGCCCCAGCATTTT. This gives the protein CASSSASNQPQHF.